This TCR beta chain came from a study of molecular identifiers for immune sequencing clone quantification. Overall study context: In replicates, RNA from around 20,000 or 100,000 naive CD8 cells was divided five ways and four parts were sequenced.

TCRdb passed the PCR reads through MiXCR, listing each CDR3 protein once. This table holds about 500,000 distinct CDR3 sequences, over 20% found once. The CDR3 is made up of 14 amino acids. From germline, CDR1 is SEHNR and CDR2 FQNEAQ (reference sequence). Trimming removed 4 bases at V and 3 bases at J, with 13 bases between. Sorted naive CD8 T cells were those defined as CD8+CD4-CCR7+CD45RA+. This clonotype was seen repeatedly, ten times or more. The sequenced sample was naive CD8+ T cells from blood, with Jurkat cell RNA spiked in. The subset: FACS-sorted CD8+CD4-CCR7+CD45RA+ naive T cells. The V gene is TRBV7-9, the J gene TRBJ2-7, with D possibly being TRBD2 (6 bases). The receptor's source is a human donor in good health. Some libraries in this study had Jurkat cell RNA spiked in. CDR3 nucleotide sequence: TGTGCCAGCAGCTCCCTCCTCGGGAGCTACGAGCAGTACTTC. This translates into CASSSLLGSYEQYF.